The 21 T cell receptor beta chains listed next were all sequenced from one sample in a study of chemoradiotherapy in HPV16-positive cancers. Assay: immunoSEQ multiplex PCR; the TCRdb copy retains only in-frame clones and omits some. The table includes 25,000 to 30,000 clones, roughly 92% detected once. The sample was blood, taken from a patient who underwent chemoradiotherapy. Every receptor here comes from a human donor with HPV-associated anogenital cancer.

The chain couples TRBV18 to TRBJ2-5, with D tentatively TRBD1 (6 bases). Germline values: CDR1 KGHSH, CDR2 LQKENI. V was pared by 0 bases and J by 4 bases, with 9 bases between. CDR3 length: 14 amino acids. CDR3 nucleotide sequence: TGTGCCAGCTCACCACCGCCACAGGGAGAGACCCAGTACTTC. Translating it yields CASSPPPQGETQYF. The whole variable domain, remainder taken from reference TRBV18 and TRBJ2-5, is NAGVMQNPRHLVRRRGQEARLRCSPMKGHSHVYWYRQLPEEGLKFMVYLQKENIIDESGMPKERFSAEFPKEGPSILRIQQVVRGDSAAYFCASSPPPQGETQYFGPGTRLLVL.

This clone was recorded only once. V is TRBV18 and J is TRBJ2-3; the match to TRBD2 covers 8 bases. The CDR3 runs to 17 residues. Per the germline V gene, CDR1 is KGHSH and CDR2 is LQKENI. The ends lost 0 bases at V and 3 bases at J; junction bases unmatched: 8. The CDR3 loop reads CASSPPQREIVTDTQYF. CDR3 bases: TGTGCCAGCTCACCACCCCAGCGGGAGATCGTGACAGATACGCAGTATTTT.

The chain is built from TRBV5-6 and TRBJ2-3; D possibly corresponds to TRBD2 (6 bases). The CDR3 covers 15 residues. V lost 4 bases, J lost 5 bases, and 17 bases lay in between. The germline V gene has CDR1 SGHDT and CDR2 YYEEEE. CDR3 nucleotide sequence: TGTGCCAGCAGCCCCGCGGGGCGGCTTGGAGATACGCAGTATTTT. Its protein is CASSPAGRLGDTQYF.

CDR3 bases: TGTGCCAGCAGCTTAACCGGTGGCAATCAGCCCCAGCATTTT. Translation: CASSLTGGNQPQHF. The chain combines TRBV7-9 with TRBJ1-5; D not certain. V lost 2 bases to trimming and J lost 2 bases, with 7 bases between them. The CDR3 extends over 14 amino acids. Germline V gives CDR1 SEHNR, CDR2 FQNEAQ (reference sequence).

The chain recombines TRBV7-9 with TRBJ2-5, with D possibly TRBD1 on 6 matching bases. V gave up 2 bases and J gave up 5 bases, with 6 bases separating them. Germline V CDR1 and CDR2: SEHNR, FQNEAQ (reference sequence). The CDR3 consists of 12 residues. CDR3 protein: CASSLQGETQYF. The DNA of the CDR3 is TGTGCCAGCAGCTTACAGGGGGAGACCCAGTACTTC.

The CDR3 protein is CASSPSRGNYGYTF. DNA of the CDR3: TGTGCCAGCTCACCAAGCAGGGGGAACTATGGCTACACCTTC. This chain links TRBV18 with TRBJ1-2; TRBD1 aligns across 7 bases. With 2 bases clipped from V and 2 bases from J, the junction kept 2 bases outside the gene matches. Germline V lookup: CDR1 KGHSH, CDR2 LQKENI. CDR3 length equals 14 residues.

This clone occurred once. The chain has TRBV7-9 and TRBJ2-3; tentative D call: TRBD1 (5 bases). V was cut by 4 bases and J by 4 bases, with 9 bases left in between. Germline lookup yields CDR1 SEHNR and CDR2 FQNEAQ (reference sequence). The CDR3 is 13 amino acids. CDR3 sequence: CASSSRAPDTQYF. The CDR3 DNA is TGTGCCAGCAGCTCCAGGGCCCCAGATACGCAGTATTTT.

The chain recombines TRBV7-9 with TRBJ2-1; D remains unclear. Germline loops: CDR1 SEHNR, CDR2 FQNEAQ (reference sequence). Trimming took 5 bases from V and 4 from J, leaving 9 bases between them. The CDR3 contains 13 residues. The CDR3 DNA sequence: TGTGCCAGCAGCCCCCCCGCGTACAATGAGCAGTTCTTC. Translation: CASSPPAYNEQFF.

This chain links TRBV19 with TRBJ2-7, with no clear D. This CDR3 region has 13 residues. V lost 3 bases and J 6 bases, leaving 12 bases between the germline ends. Germline lookup yields CDR1 LNHDA and CDR2 SQIVND (reference sequence). CDR3 region: CASSIHAWSEQYF. The CDR3 nucleotides are TGTGCCAGTAGTATCCACGCTTGGTCCGAGCAGTACTTC. Variable domain in full (rest from reference TRBV19 and TRBJ2-7): DGGITQSPKYLFRKEGQNVTLSCEQNLNHDAMYWYRQDPGQGLRLIYYSQIVNDFQKGDIAEGYSVSREKKESFPLTVTSAQKNPTAFYLCASSIHAWSEQYFGPGTRLTVT.

This chain links TRBV7-8 with TRBJ2-1, with 9 bases fitting TRBD2. V lost 8 bases to trimming and J lost 2 bases; unmatched junction nucleotides: 13. The CDR3 spans 17 residues. Germline V gene data show CDR1 as SGHVS and CDR2 as FQNEAQ. The CDR3 DNA reads as TGTGCCAGCCAAAGGACTAGCGACCAAGGGACCTACAATGAGCAGTTCTTC. It codes for CASQRTSDQGTYNEQFF.

The V and J genes are TRBV5-1 and TRBJ1-1; D not resolved. Germline CDR1 reads SGHRS; CDR2 reads YFSETQ. The V end was cut by 4 bases, the J end by 2 bases, with 12 bases between. This CDR3 comprises 14 residues. The CDR3 region has the DNA TGCGCCAGCAGCCCGACCCCTTCAAACACTGAAGCTTTCTTT. This translates into CASSPTPSNTEAFF.

This chain's CDR3 is CASSRLAGGNEQFF. The DNA for the CDR3 is TGTGCCAGCAGCCGGCTAGCGGGAGGAAATGAGCAGTTCTTC. The V and J genes are TRBV9 and TRBJ2-1; 11 nucleotides match TRBD2. Germline CDR1 is SGDLS and CDR2 is YYNGEE. The CDR3 is 14 residues long. The J segment lost 7 bases and the V segment lost 4 bases, leaving 4 bases of the junction unmatched.

The rearrangement uses TRBV28 and TRBJ1-4; no definite D call. In germline, CDR1 is MDHEN, CDR2 SYDVKM. The ends were cut back, 7 bases at V and 10 bases at J, with 13 bases in the middle. The CDR3 runs to 12 residues. The CDR3 sequence: CASTVLGGKLFF. In DNA form, the CDR3 reads TGTGCCAGCACCGTATTAGGTGGAAAACTGTTTTTT.

CDR3 sequence (DNA): TGCGCCAGCAGCCATTTAGTCGGGGCAGCCGGGGAGCTGTTTTTT. Its translation is CASSHLVGAAGELFF. The V call is TRBV4-3, the J call TRBJ2-2; D may match TRBD1 or TRBD2 (5 bases each). Trimming removed 3 bases at V and 6 bases at J, with 14 bases between. Per the germline V gene, CDR1 is LGHNA and CDR2 is YSLEER. This CDR3 contains 15 residues.

The V and J genes are TRBV27 and TRBJ2-1; possible D gene TRBD2, 6 bases. CDR1 and CDR2 (germline): MNHEY, SMNVEV (reference sequence). This CDR3 spans 15 amino acids. V was shortened by 2 bases and J by 6 bases, with 14 bases between the two germline ends. The CDR3, as DNA: TGTGCCAGCAGTTTACAAACGGGAGCCGGCAATGAGCAGTTCTTC. It encodes CASSLQTGAGNEQFF.

This sequence joins TRBV5-6 and TRBJ2-7, with 7 bases lining up with TRBD2. V lost 4 bases, J lost 3 bases, and 4 bases stayed unmatched. Per germline, CDR1 SGHDT and CDR2 YYEEEE. The CDR3 spans 13 residues. CDR3 sequence (DNA): TGTGCCAGCAGCCTGGGGACTAACTACGAGCAGTACTTC. As protein: CASSLGTNYEQYF.

The chain combines TRBV4-3 with TRBJ1-2; no definite D call. CDR1 LGHNA and CDR2 YSLEER come from the germline V gene. Trimming removed 1 base from V and 2 bases from J, with 8 bases in between. The CDR3 loop spans 14 amino acids. CDR3 sequence reads: CASSQAGVNYGYTF. CDR3 DNA sequence: TGCGCCAGCAGCCAAGCGGGAGTAAACTATGGCTACACCTTC.

The sample holds one count of this clone. Here the CDR3 reads CASQGPGKIPYEQYF. The CDR3 region has the DNA TGTGCCAGCCAAGGGCCGGGGAAGATTCCCTACGAGCAGTACTTC. The V gene is TRBV28, the J gene TRBJ2-7; maybe TRBD2 (5 bases). Germline values: CDR1 MDHEN, CDR2 SYDVKM. Trimming removed 8 bases at V and 2 bases at J, with 19 bases between. CDR3 length: 15 amino acids. The whole variable domain, filled in from reference TRBV28 and TRBJ2-7, reads DVKVTQSSRYLVKRTGEKVFLECVQDMDHENMFWYRQDPGLGLRLIYFSYDVKMKEKGDIPEGYSVSREKKERFSLILESASTNQTSMYLCASQGPGKIPYEQYFGPGTRLTVT.

V and J are TRBV7-9 and TRBJ2-1; TRBD2 matches 9 bases. Germline V CDR1 and CDR2: SEHNR, FQNEAQ (reference sequence). This CDR3 has 15 residues. The V and J ends lost 0 bases and 9 bases, in that order; junction bases with no gene match: 6. Here the CDR3 reads CASSLAGTSYSEQFF. The CDR3 DNA is TGTGCCAGCAGCTTAGCGGGGACTAGCTACTCTGAGCAGTTCTTC.

This chain joins TRBV9 and TRBJ1-1; D is possibly TRBD1 (5 bases). Trimming took 4 bases from V and 7 from J, leaving 20 bases between them. CDR1 is SGDLS and CDR2 is YYNGEE in the germline V gene. The CDR3 has 15 amino acids. The CDR3 region is CASSPNPGPQGEAFF. The CDR3 DNA reads as TGTGCCAGCAGCCCCAACCCCGGACCGCAGGGTGAAGCTTTCTTT.

The CDR3 nucleotides read TGCGCCAGCCGGAGGGACCTCCGGTACGAGCAGTACTTC. It encodes CASRRDLRYEQYF. The chain uses TRBV5-1 and TRBJ2-7; D perhaps matches TRBD2 (6 bases). Germline CDR1 reads SGHRS; CDR2 reads YFSETQ. With 7 bases removed from V and 4 bases from J, the gap between germline ends came to 15 bases. The CDR3 spans 13 residues.